This TCR beta chain derives from a study of shared clonotypes between healthy human individuals (TCRdb year 2020). Broadly, across the study: The cohort included three men and a couple of women between 18 and 49 years of age. Per donor, three plates each were used for CD4 naive and CD4 memory, two for CD8 naive, and one for CD8 memory. The study deeply sequenced blood TCR repertoires of about five healthy adults to estimate repertoire size and the extent of clonotype sharing between individuals. To increase sequencing depth and limit assay-specific biases, TCR repertoire library preparation and sequencing were carried out by different laboratories using diverse techniques. Leukapheresis yielded between about 0.85 and 9 billion PBMCs per donor. Here is what the overall study found, with its caveats: Across a handful of donors, approximately 5% of naive CD4, approximately 3.6% of naive CD8, 2% to 2.5% of memory CD4, and 0.4% to 0.45% of memory CD8 clonotypes were shared. Because the study included only a small number of donors, the genetic and exposure-history diversity represented was limited. Compared with non-shared clonotypes, the clonotypes found in all four sorted-subset donors had higher generation probabilities. Only blood was sampled, and tissue TCR repertoires likely differ from those in blood. Based on pairwise subsampling, the degree of clonotype sharing among donors was expected to be affected by sequencing depth. Incomplete sequencing was indicated by rarefaction of sorted-subset datasets, despite the large sequencing depth. Estimated clonotype richness was generally larger for naive than for memory subsets.

TCR CDR3 regions were amplified from genomic DNA by multiplex PCR using the deep immunoSEQ assay. Extracted genomic DNA from each cell subset was distributed evenly across all wells of several immunoSEQ 96-well plates, and each plate was treated as a replicate. For sorted subsets, 150 to 250 ng of genomic DNA, equivalent to roughly 30,000 T cell genomes, went into each replicate PCR. Purified libraries were quantified with a Qubit 3.0 fluorometer, sized on a Bioanalyzer 2100, and re-quantified with the KAPA Library Quantification kit. Every immunoSEQ 96-well plate was sequenced on a separate single-read 150-cycle Illumina NextSeq 550 flow cell. As for how the authors treated the data: Because the immunoSEQ output included only junctional sequences and no quality scores, the filtering could not be the same as the filtering used for full-length reads. Sequences were annotated with PyIR, a Python wrapper for IgBLAST v1.9, using IMGT germline references to assign V/J genes and CDR3. Any read was removed if the V/J assignment was weak (E-value above 1e-6), the CDR3 was missing, or the read contained stop codons, out-of-frame junctions, or ambiguous translated residues. V3J clonotypes were defined as sequences sharing the same inferred V gene, J gene, and CDR3 amino acid sequence. Percentage overlap between repertoires was computed as shared unique clonotypes divided by the size of the smaller repertoire. Three approaches were used to assess repertoire richness: RTK rarefaction, the Chao1 estimator, and Recon v2.1 estimates of unobserved clonotypes. OLGA was used to compute generation probabilities for all TCRbeta clonotypes that the gDNA method yielded from a handful of donors. TCRdb holds this immuneACCESS table with in-frame rearrangements only. Some clones are missing; in checked studies, unresolved V genes explain under half, and the rest has no known cause. The DNA gave D and trimming, while V, J and clone size come from that table. This sample is represented by 2 million to 2.5 million clones; roughly 94% of them were singletons. The ten largest clones represent 0.1% to 0.15% of the sample.

Donors were healthy HIV-negative adults with no recently reported acute infections or vaccinations. All donors were Caucasian adults living in Nashville, Tennessee, USA. CD4+ T cells were enriched through magnetic negative selection, after which naive cells were positively selected on CD45RA and the remaining negative fraction served as the memory subset. Blood was obtained by leukapheresis, after which PBMCs were separated by Ficoll-Histopaque density gradient centrifugation and cryopreserved in liquid nitrogen vapor phase. Analytical flow cytometry was used to check the purity and quantity of every magnetically sorted T cell population. Each sorted fraction had its genomic DNA isolated and then quantified by UV absorbance on a Nanodrop 2000c. The CDR3 measures 14 amino acids from cysteine to phenylalanine. Here the CDR3 DNA is all that survives: 42 bases in frame from base 1. The germline V gene (reference sequence) sets CDR1 to SGHNT and CDR2 to YYREEE. V loses 4 bases at its end and J loses 7 bases; junction bases beyond the gene matches: 4.

Note on this clone: The target of this receptor is not known. Per-base quality was not reported, and no clone a single base away is much larger than it.

This receptor was identified in a man between 18 and 29 years old in good health. The chain joins TRBV5-4 to TRBJ2-2; 10 middle bases align to TRBD2. Sequenced material: naive CD4+ T cells sorted from blood. The sample's cell subset or site label is to be understood as: CD45RA+ positively selected. For the CDR3, the sequence is CASSLAGAFGELFF. Read as DNA, the sequence is TGTGCCAGCAGCCTAGCGGGAGCCTTCGGGGAGCTGTTTTTT.